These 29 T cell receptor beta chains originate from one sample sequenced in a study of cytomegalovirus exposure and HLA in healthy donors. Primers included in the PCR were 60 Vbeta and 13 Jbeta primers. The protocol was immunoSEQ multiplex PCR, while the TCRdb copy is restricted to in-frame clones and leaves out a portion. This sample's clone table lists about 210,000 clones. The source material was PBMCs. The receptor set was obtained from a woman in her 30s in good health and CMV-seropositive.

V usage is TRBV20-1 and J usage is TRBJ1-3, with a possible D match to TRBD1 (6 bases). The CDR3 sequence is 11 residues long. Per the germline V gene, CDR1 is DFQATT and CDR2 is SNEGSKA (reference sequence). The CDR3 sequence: CSVGQKNTIYF. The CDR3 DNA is TGCAGCGTTGGACAGAAAAACACCATATATTTT.

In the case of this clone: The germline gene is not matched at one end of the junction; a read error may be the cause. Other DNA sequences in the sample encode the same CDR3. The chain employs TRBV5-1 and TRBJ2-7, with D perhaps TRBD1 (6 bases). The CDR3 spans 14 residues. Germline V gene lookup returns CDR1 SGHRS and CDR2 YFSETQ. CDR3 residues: CASSLTGRGYEQYF. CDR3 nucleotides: TGCGCCAGCAGCTTGACAGGGAGAGGCTACGAGCAATACTTC.

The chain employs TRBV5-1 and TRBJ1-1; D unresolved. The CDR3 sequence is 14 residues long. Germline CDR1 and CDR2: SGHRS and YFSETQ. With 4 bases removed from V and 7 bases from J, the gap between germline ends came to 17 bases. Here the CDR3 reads CASSIGIGGNEAFF. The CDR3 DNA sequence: TGCGCCAGCAGCATTGGGATAGGAGGCAATGAAGCTTTCTTT.

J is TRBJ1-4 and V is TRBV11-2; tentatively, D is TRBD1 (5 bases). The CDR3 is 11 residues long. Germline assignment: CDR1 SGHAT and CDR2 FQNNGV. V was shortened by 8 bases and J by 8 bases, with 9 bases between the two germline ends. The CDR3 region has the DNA TGTGCCAGCGCGGGGGAGGAAAAACTGTTTTTT. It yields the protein CASAGEEKLFF.

CDR3 protein: CASRLGTATNEKLFF. The CDR3 DNA reads TGTGCCAGCAGGTTAGGGACAGCAACTAATGAAAAACTGTTTTTT. The chain uses TRBV6-1 and TRBJ1-4; TRBD1 aligns across 7 bases. The CDR3 is 15 residues long. Germline V gene data show CDR1 as MNHNS and CDR2 as SASEGT. V dropped 6 bases and J dropped 0; count of bases not matched to a gene: 4.

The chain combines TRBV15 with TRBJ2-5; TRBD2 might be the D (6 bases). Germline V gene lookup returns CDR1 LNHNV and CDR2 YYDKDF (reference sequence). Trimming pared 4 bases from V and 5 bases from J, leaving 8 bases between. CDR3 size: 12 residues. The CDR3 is CATSTRGETQYF. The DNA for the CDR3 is TGTGCCACCAGCACCCGGGGGGAGACCCAGTACTTC.

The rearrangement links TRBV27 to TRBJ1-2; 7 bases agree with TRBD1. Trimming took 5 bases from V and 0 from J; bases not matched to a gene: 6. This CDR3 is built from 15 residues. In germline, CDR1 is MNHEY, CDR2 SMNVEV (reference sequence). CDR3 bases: TGTGCCAGCAGTGCCAGACAGGGAGCTAACTATGGCTACACCTTC. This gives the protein CASSARQGANYGYTF.

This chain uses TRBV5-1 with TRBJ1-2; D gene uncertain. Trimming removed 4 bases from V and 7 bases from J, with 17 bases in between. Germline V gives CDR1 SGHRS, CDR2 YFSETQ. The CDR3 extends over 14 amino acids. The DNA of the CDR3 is TGCGCCAGCAGCCCGTTATTCTATGAGCGTGGCTACACCTTC. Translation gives CASSPLFYERGYTF. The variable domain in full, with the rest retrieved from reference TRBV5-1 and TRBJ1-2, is KAGVTQTPRYLIKTRGQQVTLSCSPISGHRSVSWYQQTPGQGLQFLFEYFSETQRNKGNFPGRFSGRQFSNSRSEMNVSTLELGDSALYLCASSPLFYERGYTFGSGTRLTVV.

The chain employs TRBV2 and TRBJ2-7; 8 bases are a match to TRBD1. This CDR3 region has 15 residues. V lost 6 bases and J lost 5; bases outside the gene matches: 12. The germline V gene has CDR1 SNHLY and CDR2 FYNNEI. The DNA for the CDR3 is TGTGCCAGCAGCCTTGGCGGGACAGGCCTTGACGAGCAGTACTTC. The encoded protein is CASSLGGTGLDEQYF.

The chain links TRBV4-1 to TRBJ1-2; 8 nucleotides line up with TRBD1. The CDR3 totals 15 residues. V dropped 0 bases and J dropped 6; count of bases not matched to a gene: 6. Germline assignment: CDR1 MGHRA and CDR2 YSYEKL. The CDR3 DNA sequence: TGCGCCAGCAGCCAAGACCCCAGGGGGCTAAATGGCTACACCTTC. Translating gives CASSQDPRGLNGYTF.

CDR3 in amino acids: CASSFGGGATYEQYF. CDR3 nucleotides: TGTGCCAGCAGCTTTGGGGGAGGTGCTACCTACGAGCAGTACTTC. V and J are TRBV7-2 and TRBJ2-7; perhaps TRBD2 as D (6 bases). The CDR3 is 15 residues long. CDR1 is SGHTA, CDR2 FQGNSA, per germline. Trimming took 3 bases from V and 2 from J, leaving 14 bases between them.

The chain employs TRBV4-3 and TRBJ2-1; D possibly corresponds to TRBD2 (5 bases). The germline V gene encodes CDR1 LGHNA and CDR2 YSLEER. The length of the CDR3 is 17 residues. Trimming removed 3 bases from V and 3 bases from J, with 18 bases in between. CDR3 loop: CASSQDSPASIYNEQFF. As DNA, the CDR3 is TGCGCCAGCAGCCAGGACTCCCCAGCGAGTATCTACAATGAGCAGTTCTTC.

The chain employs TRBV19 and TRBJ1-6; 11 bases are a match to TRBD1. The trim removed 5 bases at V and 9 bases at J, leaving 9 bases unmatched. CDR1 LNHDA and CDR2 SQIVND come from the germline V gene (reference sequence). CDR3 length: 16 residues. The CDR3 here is CASSPTDRGRLSPLHF. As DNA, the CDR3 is TGTGCCAGTAGTCCTACGGACAGGGGGCGCCTTTCACCCCTCCACTTT.

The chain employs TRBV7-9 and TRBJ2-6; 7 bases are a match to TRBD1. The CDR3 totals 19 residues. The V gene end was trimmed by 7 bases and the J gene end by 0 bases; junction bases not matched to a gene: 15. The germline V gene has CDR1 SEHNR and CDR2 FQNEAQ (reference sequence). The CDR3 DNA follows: TGTGCCAGCACCCTATCTCGGGACAGATATTCCTCTGGGGCCAACGTCCTGACTTTC. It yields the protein CASTLSRDRYSSGANVLTF. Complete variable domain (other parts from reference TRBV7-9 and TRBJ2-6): DTGVSQNPRHKITKRGQNVTFRCDPISEHNRLYWYRQTLGQGPEFLTYFQNEAQLEKSRLLSDRFSAERPKGSFSTLEIQRTEQGDSAMYLCASTLSRDRYSSGANVLTFGAGSRLTVL.

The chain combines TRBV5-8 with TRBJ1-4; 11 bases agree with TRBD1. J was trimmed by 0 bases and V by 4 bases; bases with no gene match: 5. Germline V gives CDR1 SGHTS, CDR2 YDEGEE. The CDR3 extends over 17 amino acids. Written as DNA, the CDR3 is TGTGCCAGCAGCCTGGGACAGGGGGATGCAACTAATGAAAAACTGTTTTTT. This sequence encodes CASSLGQGDATNEKLFF.

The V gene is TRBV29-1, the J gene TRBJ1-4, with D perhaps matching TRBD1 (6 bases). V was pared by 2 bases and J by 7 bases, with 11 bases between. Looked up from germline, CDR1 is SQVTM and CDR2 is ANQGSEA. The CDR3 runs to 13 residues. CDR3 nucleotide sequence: TGCAGCGTTGAAAGGGGGGGTACTGAAAAACTGTTTTTT. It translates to CSVERGGTEKLFF.

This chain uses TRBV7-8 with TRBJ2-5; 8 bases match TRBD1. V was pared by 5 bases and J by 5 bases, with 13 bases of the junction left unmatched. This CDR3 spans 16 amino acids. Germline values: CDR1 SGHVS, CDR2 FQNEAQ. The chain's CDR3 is CASSPRQGKVGETQYF. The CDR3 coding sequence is TGTGCCAGCAGCCCCAGACAGGGGAAAGTAGGGGAGACCCAGTACTTC.

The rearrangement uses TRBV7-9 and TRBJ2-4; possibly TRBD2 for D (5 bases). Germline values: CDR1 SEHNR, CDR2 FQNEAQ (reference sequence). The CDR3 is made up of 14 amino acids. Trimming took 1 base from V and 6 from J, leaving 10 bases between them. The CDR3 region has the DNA TGTGCCAGCAGCTTAGGGGCGGGCGGAAACATTCAGTACTTC. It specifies CASSLGAGGNIQYF. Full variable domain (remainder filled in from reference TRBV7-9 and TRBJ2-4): DTGVSQNPRHKITKRGQNVTFRCDPISEHNRLYWYRQTLGQGPEFLTYFQNEAQLEKSRLLSDRFSAERPKGSFSTLEIQRTEQGDSAMYLCASSLGAGGNIQYFGAGTRLSVL.

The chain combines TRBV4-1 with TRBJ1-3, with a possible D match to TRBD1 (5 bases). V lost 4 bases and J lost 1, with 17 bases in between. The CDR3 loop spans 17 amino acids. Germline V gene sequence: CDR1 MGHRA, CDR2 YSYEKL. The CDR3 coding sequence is TGCGCCAGCAGCCGCTCGCAGGGTGCTGTTTCTGGAAACACCATATATTTT. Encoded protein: CASSRSQGAVSGNTIYF.

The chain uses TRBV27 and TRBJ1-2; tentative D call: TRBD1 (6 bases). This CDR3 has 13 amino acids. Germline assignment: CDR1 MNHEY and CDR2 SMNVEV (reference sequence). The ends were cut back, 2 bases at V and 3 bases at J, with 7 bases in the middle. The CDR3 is CASSLKGDYGYTF. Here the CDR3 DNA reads TGTGCCAGCAGTTTAAAGGGGGACTATGGCTACACCTTC.

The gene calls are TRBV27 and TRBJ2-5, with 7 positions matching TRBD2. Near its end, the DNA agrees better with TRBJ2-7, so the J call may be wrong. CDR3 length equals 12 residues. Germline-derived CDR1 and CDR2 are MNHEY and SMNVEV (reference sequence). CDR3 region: CASSTGGYEQYF. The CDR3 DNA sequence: TGTGCCAGCAGTACGGGGGGCTACGAGCAGTACTTC.

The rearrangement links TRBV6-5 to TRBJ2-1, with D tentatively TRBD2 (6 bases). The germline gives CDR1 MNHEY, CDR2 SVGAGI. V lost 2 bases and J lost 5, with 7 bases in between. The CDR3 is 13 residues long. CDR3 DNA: TGTGCCAGCAGTTACCGGGAGAACAATGAGCAGTTCTTC. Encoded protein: CASSYRENNEQFF.

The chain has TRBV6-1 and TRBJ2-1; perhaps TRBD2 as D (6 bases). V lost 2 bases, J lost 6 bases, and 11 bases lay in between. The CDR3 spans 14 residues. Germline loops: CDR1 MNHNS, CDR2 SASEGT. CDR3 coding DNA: TGTGCCAGCAGTGAACGGGCGGGAAGCAATGAGCAGTTCTTC. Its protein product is CASSERAGSNEQFF.

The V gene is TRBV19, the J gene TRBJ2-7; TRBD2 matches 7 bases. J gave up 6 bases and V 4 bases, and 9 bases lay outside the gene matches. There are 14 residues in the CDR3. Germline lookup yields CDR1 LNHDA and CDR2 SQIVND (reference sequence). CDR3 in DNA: TGTGCCAGTAGTAACAGCGGGGCCGTCGGCGAGCAGTACTTC. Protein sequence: CASSNSGAVGEQYF.

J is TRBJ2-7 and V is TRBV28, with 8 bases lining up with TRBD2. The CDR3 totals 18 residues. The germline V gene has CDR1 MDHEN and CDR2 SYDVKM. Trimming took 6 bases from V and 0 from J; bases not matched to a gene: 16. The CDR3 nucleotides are TGTGCCAGCAGCCAGTCTCCGGGACTAGGAACCCTCTCCTACGAGCAGTACTTC. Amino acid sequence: CASSQSPGLGTLSYEQYF.

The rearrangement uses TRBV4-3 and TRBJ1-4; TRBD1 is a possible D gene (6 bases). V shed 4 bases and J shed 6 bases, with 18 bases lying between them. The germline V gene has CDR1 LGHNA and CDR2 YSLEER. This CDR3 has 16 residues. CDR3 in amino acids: CASSPRGGQWDEKLFF. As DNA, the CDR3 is TGCGCCAGCAGCCCAAGGGGGGGCCAGTGGGATGAAAAACTGTTTTTT.

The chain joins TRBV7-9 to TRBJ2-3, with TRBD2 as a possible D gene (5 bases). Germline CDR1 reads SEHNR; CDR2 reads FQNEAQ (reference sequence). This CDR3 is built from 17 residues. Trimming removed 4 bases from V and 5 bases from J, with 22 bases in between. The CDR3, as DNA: TGTGCCAGCAGCTCCCGTGCGGGTTCCAGCGTAGGAGATACGCAGTATTTT. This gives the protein CASSSRAGSSVGDTQYF.

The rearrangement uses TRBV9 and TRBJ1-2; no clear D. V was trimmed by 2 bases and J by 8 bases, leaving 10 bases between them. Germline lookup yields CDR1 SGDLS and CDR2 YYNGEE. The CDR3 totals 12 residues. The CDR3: CASSVWGDGYTF. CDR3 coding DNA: TGTGCCAGCAGCGTTTGGGGAGACGGCTACACCTTC.

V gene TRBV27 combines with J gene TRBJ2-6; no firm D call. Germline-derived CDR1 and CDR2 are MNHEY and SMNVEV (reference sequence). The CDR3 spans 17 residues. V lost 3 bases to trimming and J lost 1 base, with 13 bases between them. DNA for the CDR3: TGTGCCAGCAGTTTGGCCCTACAGCCTTCTGGGGCCAACGTCCTGACTTTC. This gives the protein CASSLALQPSGANVLTF.